This entry features one TCR beta chain sequence. Its antigen remains unidentified. These data come from a study of CD8 T cells in ankylosing spondylitis. Points from the study as a whole: Peripheral blood samples showed relatively rare disease-linked clones, and these clones were CD8+. Matched ankylosing spondylitis synovial fluid reportedly contained a significantly enriched population of disease-linked clones. Past studies reported some motif variants in reactive arthritis synovial fluid and blood. Ankylosing spondylitis blood appeared to be characterized by a TCR beta motif of under 10 highly homologous variants.

Quantitative 5'-RACE with molecular barcodes generated TCR beta libraries. TCRdb reprocessed the 5' RACE reads with MiXCR, giving one entry per CDR3 protein. The table shows under 450,000 distinct CDR3 sequences, with roughly 15% occurring only once. The CDR3 contains 17 residues. The germline gives CDR1 SGHTA, CDR2 FQGTGA. V lost 0 bases and J lost 7, with 19 bases in between. Source material: blood, either unsorted or a sorted T cell fraction (not recorded which). V gene TRBV7-3 combines with J gene TRBJ2-1; tentatively, D is TRBD2 (6 bases). The sequence was collected from a male donor with ankylosing spondylitis. The chain's CDR3 is CASSLTGGTGRVNEQFF. CDR3 nucleotides: TGTGCCAGCAGCTTAACCGGCGGGACCGGCAGGGTGAATGAGCAGTTCTTC.